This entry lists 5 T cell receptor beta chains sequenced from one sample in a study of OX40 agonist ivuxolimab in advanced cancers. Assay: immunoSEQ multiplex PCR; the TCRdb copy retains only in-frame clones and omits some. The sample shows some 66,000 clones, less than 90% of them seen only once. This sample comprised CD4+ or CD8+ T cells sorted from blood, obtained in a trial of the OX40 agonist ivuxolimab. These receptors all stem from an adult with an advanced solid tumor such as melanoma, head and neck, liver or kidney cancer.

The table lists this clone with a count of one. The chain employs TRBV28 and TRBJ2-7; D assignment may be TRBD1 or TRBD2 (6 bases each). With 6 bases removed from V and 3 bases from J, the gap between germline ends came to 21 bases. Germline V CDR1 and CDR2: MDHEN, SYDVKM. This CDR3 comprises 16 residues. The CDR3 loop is CASSGATGAGFYEQYF. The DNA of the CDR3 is TGTGCCAGCAGCGGGGCCACGGGGGCGGGGTTCTACGAGCAGTACTTC.

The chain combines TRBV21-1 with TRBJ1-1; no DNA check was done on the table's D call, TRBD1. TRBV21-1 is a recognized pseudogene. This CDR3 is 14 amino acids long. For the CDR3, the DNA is TGTGCCAGCAGCAAAGGTTGTAGGGGGACTGAAGCTTTCTTT. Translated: CASSKGCRGTEAFF.

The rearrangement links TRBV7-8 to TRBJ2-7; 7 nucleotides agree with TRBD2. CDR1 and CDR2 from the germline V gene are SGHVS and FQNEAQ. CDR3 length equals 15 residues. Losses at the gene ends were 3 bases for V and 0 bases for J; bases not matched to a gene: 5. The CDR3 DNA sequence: TGTGCCAGCAGCTTCCGACTAGCCGGCTCCTACGAGCAGTACTTC. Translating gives CASSFRLAGSYEQYF.

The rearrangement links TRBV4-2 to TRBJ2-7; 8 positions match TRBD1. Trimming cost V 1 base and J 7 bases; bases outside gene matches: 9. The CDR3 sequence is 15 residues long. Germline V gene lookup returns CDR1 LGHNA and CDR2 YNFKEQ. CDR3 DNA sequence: TGTGCCAGCAGCCAAGCTGGGACAGGTGGCGCTGAGCAGTACTTC. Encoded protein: CASSQAGTGGAEQYF.

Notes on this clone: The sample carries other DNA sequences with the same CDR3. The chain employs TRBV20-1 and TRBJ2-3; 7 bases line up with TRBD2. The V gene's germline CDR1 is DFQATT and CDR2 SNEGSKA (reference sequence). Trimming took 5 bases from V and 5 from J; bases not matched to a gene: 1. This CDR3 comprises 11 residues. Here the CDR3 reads CSAGGVDTQYF. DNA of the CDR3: TGCAGTGCTGGGGGGGTAGATACGCAGTATTTT.